This TCR beta chain is drawn from a study of cytomegalovirus exposure and HLA in healthy donors. About the research overall: Around 80 million unique TCR sequences came from HLA-typed donors in an early release. Study-level points and caveats: The study found most TCR sequences rare, yet found some public TCRs in many donors. There were reportedly fewer N-insertions in an Asian-associated ancestry cluster than the roughly 610-donor mean, in a later analysis.

60 Vbeta and 13 Jbeta primers were used in PCR. Authors' analysis steps: Later, roughly 80 million unique TCR beta chains were counted in an analysis, and roughly 10 million of them were shared. Clones were read by immunoSEQ multiplex PCR, and TCRdb kept only the in-frame ones, dropping some. The DNA was the basis for D and trimming; V, J and clone size are from that table. The sample carries around 160,000 clones, approximately 88% recorded once. In regard to this clone: What it binds is not known.

V lost 3 bases, J lost 8 bases, and 4 bases stayed unmatched. Germline V lookup: CDR1 SGHVS, CDR2 FQNEAQ. CDR3 length equals 14 residues. The sequencing input was PBMCs. The genes are TRBV7-8 and TRBJ1-2; TRBD1 matches 12 bases. The receptor was derived from a woman under 30 in good health and CMV-seronegative. DNA for the CDR3: TGTGCCAGCAGCTTCGGGACAGGGGGCTTAGGCTACACCTTC. This codes for CASSFGTGGLGYTF. Full variable domain (rest looked up from reference TRBV7-8 and TRBJ1-2): GAGVSQSPRYKVAKRGQDVALRCDPISGHVSLFWYQQALGQGPEFLTYFQNEAQLDKSGLPSDRFFAERPEGSVSTLKIQRTQQEDSAVYLCASSFGTGGLGYTFGSGTRLTVV.